This T cell receptor (beta chain) was found in a study of OX40 agonist ivuxolimab in advanced cancers. Study-wide background: Each patient was given ivuxolimab into a vein every 2 weeks, at 0.01 to 10 mg/kg.

This clone was observed a single time. Its antigen remains unidentified. With baseline, cycle 4 day 1, and cycle 7 day 1 as timepoints, blood was sampled. The germline gives CDR1 MNHNY, CDR2 SVGAGI (reference sequence). The CDR3 runs 16 residues. V lost 2 bases, J lost 2 bases, and 12 bases lay in between. TCRdb's copy holds only in-frame clones and misses some; the assay was immunoSEQ multiplex PCR. This table has approximately 40,000 clones, over 75% appearing once. The study, taken as a whole, reports: There were, on average, more expanded clones in CD8+ T cells than in CD4+.

The gene calls are TRBV6-6 and TRBJ2-2, with D unclear. Sequenced material: CD4+ or CD8+ T cells sorted from blood, taken in a trial of the OX40 agonist ivuxolimab. The receptor was derived from an adult with an advanced solid tumor such as melanoma, head and neck, liver or kidney cancer. The CDR3 DNA reads as TGTGCCAGCAGTTACACTGGCCGGGTTAACACCGGGGAGCTGTTTTTT. This encodes CASSYTGRVNTGELFF.